This T cell receptor beta chain was retrieved from a study of cytomegalovirus exposure and HLA in healthy donors (dated by TCRdb to about 2017). Turning to the overall study: An earlier analysis of some 620 of the donors reported about 280 Gb of sequence data and 95 million to 140 million unique TCR beta sequences obtained from about 170 million T cells. In a later genetic analysis, genome-wide SNP genotypes for about 55% of the roughly 700 donors were used, and that subset was treated as a discovery cohort. Rather than drawing on any new phenotypic data, the later analysis identified candidate immune exposures from TCR beta sequences and the way those sequences occurred across donors. Using immunosequencing, the study profiled T cell repertoires from around 670 subjects and related those repertoires to cytomegalovirus serostatus. The study was designed to test whether signatures of past pathogen exposure could be identified by cataloging public T cell receptors. Across about 380 genotyped donors of the cohort, an average of roughly 230,000 unique TCR beta nucleotide sequences per donor were sequenced, and roughly 20% of those sequences were non-productive. All discovery cohort repertoires had been generated using a single sequencing platform. Among the roughly 430 genotyped donors, approximately 76% belonged to the genetic ancestry cluster associated with self-reported Caucasian donors. HLA typing included class I and class II loci at four-digit resolution. Besides the first cohort of approximately 670 subjects, a separate validation cohort made up of roughly 120 different subjects was used. The number of donors typed differed by locus, with 629-630 for A, B, C, DRB1 and DQB1, over 500 for DQA1, 600 to 610 for DPA1, and under 490 for DPB1. To decide whether each TCR beta V gene segment behaved as functional or pseudogenic, an earlier analysis of 587 of the donors relied on high-throughput TCR beta sequencing. A later analysis re-analyzed previously published TCR beta repertoires from several hundred donors and added high-resolution HLA genotyping to study TCR occurrence patterns. Roughly 290 gigabases of sequencing data and tens of millions of unique TCR sequences made up an early release that covered several hundred HLA-typed donors. A few DR-DQ haplotypes were treated as single units for association and clustering because of strong linkage in the cohort. To predict cytomegalovirus infection status, the study combined high-throughput TCR immunosequencing, statistical association of individual TCRs with disease status, and machine learning. Donor age, sex, ethnicity and CMV serostatus were compiled alongside the repertoire data. The full study reports these points: At a false discovery rate of 0.05, a later analysis linked 15,000 to 20,000 TCR beta sequences to specific HLA alleles. The authors suggested that the approach could potentially be extended to other disease states and immunological phenotypes. In a later analysis, HLA-associated TCR beta chains showed more clonal expansion and lower generation probabilities than non-associated chains that were equally common. Because HLA typing was unavailable for some donors at each locus, only the typed subset was used in association tests. Presence/absence analyses assumed roughly uniform sequencing depth across donors, an assumption that may not hold. Because counts were too low, roughly 16 rarely observed V segments, including chromosome 9 orphons, were excluded from the earlier analysis of under 650 of the donors. Compared with the roughly 700-donor mean, donors in an Asian-associated ancestry cluster had fewer N-insertions in productive TCRs, according to a later genetic analysis. Most TCR sequences were seen in very few donors, while some public TCRs were found in many individuals. A total of 164 TCR beta chains were listed by the study as associated with cytomegalovirus. Immune exposure information for the cohort was limited to CMV serostatus. A group of highly shared sequence variants was considered likely to be a technical artifact of the sequencing pipeline. A further reported finding was that TCR beta sequences accurately predicted the HLA-A and HLA-B alleles for most subjects in the first cohort. Broadly in line with IMGT annotations, most TCR beta V segments showed up in productive rearrangements about 87% or about 30% of the time in an earlier analysis of approximately 640 of the donors. According to a later analysis, parvovirus B19, influenza, CMV and Epstein-Barr virus appeared linked to several top co-occurrence clusters. Some IMGT-functional V segments, including TRBV6-2 and TRBV6-3, could not be distinguished by the 87-base-pair reads and were therefore excluded. In vitro tests confirmed that three of the cytomegalovirus-associated TCR beta chains recognize cytomegalovirus antigens. In a later analysis, the rate of TCR association differed among HLA loci, with DRB1 alleles having the most associated TCRs and HLA-C alleles having the fewest. When HLA alleles, especially DR and DQ, strongly co-occurred, attributing TCR associations to individual alleles was difficult. In a later genetic analysis, a missense DCLRE1C variant was associated with V-gene and J-gene trimming of TCR beta chains, and the association was replicated in an independent cohort. Linkage disequilibrium might explain the correlated functional status among segregating V segments, but an unknown experimental factor could not be excluded. The cohort was sequenced for TCR beta chains only, and without alpha or paired-chain data the features that could be detected were limited. In a later analysis, most CMV-associated TCR beta chains were found to appear HLA-restricted, with HLA associations seemingly driven largely by CMV exposure. Cytomegalovirus status was reported to be diagnosed by the classifier with high specificity and sensitivity in both the original and validation cohorts.

The library was made by the immunoSEQ multiplex PCR assay. For the multiplex PCR, a mixture combining 60 forward primers for TCR Vbeta segments and 13 reverse primers for TCR Jbeta segments was used. Amplification of the CDR3 region of rearranged TCR beta genes was performed with a multiplex PCR assay on genomic DNA. Amplified TCR beta libraries were sequenced as 87-base-pair reads on the Illumina HiSeq System. Per the source publication's procedure: A later analysis tallied roughly 78 million unique TCR beta chains across the 650 to 750 repertoires, and about 10 million of those chains were shared by two or more donors. To remove PCR and sequencing errors, raw reads were error-corrected and collapsed into unique sequences using a nearest-neighbor algorithm that merged closely related sequences. CDR3 sequences were aligned to IMGT reference sequences to assign V, D and J gene segments. Each retained sequence needed at least a six-nucleotide match to both a V gene segment and a J gene segment. A rearrangement counted as productive if the CDR3 had no stop codons and remained in frame with V and J, and every other rearrangement counted as non-productive. CDR3 was defined according to IMGT convention as the region running from the second conserved V-encoded cysteine to the conserved J-encoded phenylalanine. Sequences without an unambiguous match to a single V gene segment were excluded from the earlier analysis of a few hundred of the donors. In an earlier analysis of a few hundred of the donors, V segments were called functional above 56.7% productive rearrangements and were called segregating when the between-donor standard deviation exceeded 5%. A statistical classification framework was built to diagnose cytomegalovirus status from the catalog of TCR beta chain sequences. In a later analysis, V and J genes were assigned by comparing TCR nucleotide sequences against IMGT/GENE-DB human TR gene sequences. The TCRdist pipeline was used in a later analysis to assign CDR3 sequences and most-parsimonious VDJ recombination scenarios. In a later analysis, each TCR beta chain was defined by its CDR3 amino acid sequence together with its V-gene family, and reads lacking a unique V-gene family were excluded. In a later analysis, 550 to 650 highly shared, low-generation-probability nucleotide sequences were removed to address suspected cross-contamination and a sequencing artifact. In a later analysis, a clonal expansion index was calculated for each public chain from normalized within-repertoire ranks of inferred template counts. In a later analysis, generation probabilities were computed using a VDJ recombination model fitted to out-of-frame rearrangements, and the results were checked against IGoR. Hypergeometric tests were used in a later analysis to score TCR-TCR, TCR-HLA and TCR-CMV co-occurrence, with a repertoire-size bias correction applied to the TCR pairs. False discovery rates were estimated in a later analysis by permuting HLA or CMV assignments 20 times. A later analysis grouped co-occurring TCRs with DBSCAN, adding TCRdist sequence similarity when clustering within HLA-allele-positive subsets. Repertoires with fewer than 30,000 or more than 120,000 public chains, plus five repertoires with anomalous nucleotide sharing, were excluded from co-occurrence clustering. This is the immuneACCESS table as TCRdb keeps it, with only in-frame sequences that have V and J called. A part of the clones is gone; compared with another copy, unresolved V genes explain less than half, and the rest is unexplained. V, J and clone size are taken as reported in that table, and D and trimming were inferred from the DNA itself. This sample holds roughly 130,000 clones; around four fifths were observed only once. The ten biggest clones cover around 5% of the sample.

The cohort was made up of approximately 670 healthy bone marrow donors. At the time of sampling, every cohort member was nominally healthy, though immune exposures that went unrecorded were likely present. The donor tested CMV seronegative and was one of the 352 seronegative cohort members. Every donor gave a peripheral blood sample, and the peripheral blood mononuclear cells from that sample were used for TCR beta sequencing. The Qiagen DNeasy Blood Extraction Kit was used to extract genomic DNA from the blood cell samples. Concerning this clone itself: Its antigen has not been determined. Base qualities are not at hand, and no much larger clone is one base apart.

Its CDR3 holds 19 amino acids, cysteine through phenylalanine. Left in the record is the CDR3 DNA by itself, 57 bases read in frame from the first base. V has 0 bases trimmed and J has 0 bases trimmed; junction bases matching no gene number 10. Taken from the germline V gene, the CDR1 and CDR2 loops are SGHTA and FQGNSA. The chain joins TRBV7-2 to TRBJ1-5, with 8 middle bases fitting TRBD1. The sequence was obtained from a young man in good health and CMV-seronegative. The sequenced material came from PBMCs. The DNA sequence is as follows: TGTGCCAGCAGCTTAGCAGGGACAGGTGGTGGGTATAGCAATCAGCCCCAGCATTTT. The translation is CASSLAGTGGGYSNQPQHF.